The 19 T cell receptor beta chains presented below share a single source sample, sequenced in a study of OX40 agonist ivuxolimab in advanced cancers. The library was generated by the immunoSEQ multiplex PCR assay. Sourced from immuneACCESS, this table was stored by TCRdb with only in-frame sequences that have V and J called. A share of the clones is absent; for the studies checked, an unresolved V gene accounts for under half, and the remainder has no known explanation. The sample contains tens of thousands of clones, about 82% of them found a single time. 5.5% to 7.5% of the sample comes from the top ten. Sequencing was performed on CD4+ or CD8+ T cells sorted from blood, taken in a trial of the OX40 agonist ivuxolimab. Receptors originate from an adult with an advanced solid tumor such as melanoma, head and neck, liver or kidney cancer.

This clone came up once. This rearrangement joins TRBV21-1 to TRBJ1-3. TRBV21-1 is flagged as a pseudogene. The CDR3 spans 14 residues. The chain's CDR3 is CASSMTEEGNTIYF. The DNA for the CDR3 is TGTGCCAGCAGCATGACCGAGGAGGGAAACACCATATATTTT.

The rearrangement uses TRBV5-4 and TRBJ2-1; D gene ambiguous. The V and J ends lost 3 bases and 6 bases respectively, with 10 bases between them. Germline V gene lookup returns CDR1 SGHNT and CDR2 YYREEE (reference sequence). The CDR3 runs 13 residues. CDR3 amino acids: CASSSRAANEQFF. The CDR3 nucleotides are TGTGCCAGCAGCTCGAGAGCTGCCAATGAGCAGTTCTTC. The whole variable domain, remainder taken from reference TRBV5-4 and TRBJ2-1, is ETGVTQSPTHLIKTRGQQVTLRCSSQSGHNTVSWYQQALGQGPQFIFQYYREEENGRGNFPPRFSGLQFPNYSSELNVNALELDDSALYLCASSSRAANEQFFGPGTRLTVL.

The table lists this clone with a count of one. The gene calls are TRBV4-2 and TRBJ2-2, with a possible D match to TRBD1 (6 bases). This CDR3 is 15 amino acids long. The germline V and J ends were trimmed by 3 bases and 1 base, with 9 bases remaining between them. Per the germline V gene, CDR1 is LGHNA and CDR2 is YNFKEQ. The CDR3 DNA sequence: TGTGCCAGCAGCCAGGAACAGGGGAACACCGGGGAGCTGTTTTTT. Protein sequence: CASSQEQGNTGELFF.

The count of this clone is one. The chain carries TRBV19 and TRBJ1-2; the D is unclear. Germline CDR1 and CDR2: LNHDA and SQIVND (reference sequence). V shed 5 bases and J shed 8 bases, with 18 bases lying between them. The CDR3 covers 14 residues. The CDR3 bases are TGTGCCAGTAGTCCTAATCCGGGTGGCACAGGCTACACCTTC. This encodes CASSPNPGGTGYTF.

This clone was counted once. The chain uses TRBV6-6 and TRBJ2-1; D assignment may be TRBD1 or TRBD2 (5 bases each). Germline V gene data show CDR1 as MNHNY and CDR2 as SVGAGI (reference sequence). The CDR3 is 14 residues long. Between the trimmed V and J ends, which lost 10 bases and 3 bases, there was a span of 16 bases. The CDR3, as DNA: TGTGCCACAGGAAGGGGACCCCTCTACAATGAGCAGTTCTTC. Translating gives CATGRGPLYNEQFF.

V and J are TRBV19 and TRBJ1-1; D unresolved. Germline V CDR1 and CDR2: LNHDA, SQIVND (reference sequence). The CDR3 loop spans 15 amino acids. Trimming left V 5 bases short and J 0 bases short, with 13 bases between. Written as DNA, the CDR3 is TGTGCCAGTAGTTCGTCCAGACTGATGAACACTGAAGCTTTCTTT. Amino acids: CASSSSRLMNTEAFF.

This sequence joins TRBV5-1 and TRBJ2-2; 12 bases fit TRBD2. The CDR3 is made up of 18 amino acids. Trimming took 2 bases from V and 4 from J; bases not matched to a gene: 9. Germline CDR1 and CDR2: SGHRS and YFSETQ. CDR3 loop: CASSFGKGLAGITGELFF. In DNA form, the CDR3 reads TGCGCCAGCAGCTTTGGTAAGGGACTAGCGGGTATCACCGGGGAGCTGTTTTTT.

This sequence joins TRBV21-1 and TRBJ1-5. TRBV21-1 is deemed a pseudogene. The length of the CDR3 is 14 residues. The CDR3, as DNA: TGTGCCAGCAGCAAAGCGGACGGCAATCAGCCCCAGCATTTT. This codes for CASSKADGNQPQHF.

This rearrangement joins TRBV7-2 to TRBJ2-3, with D perhaps TRBD1 or TRBD2 (9 bases each). V was trimmed by 3 bases and J by 4 bases, leaving 17 bases between them. This CDR3 has 16 residues. CDR1 and CDR2 (germline): SGHTA, FQGNSA. The CDR3: CASSFLAGQGSDTQYF. DNA for the CDR3: TGTGCCAGCAGCTTCCTAGCGGGACAGGGTTCAGATACGCAGTATTTT.

The rearrangement uses TRBV27 and TRBJ1-2, with a tentative D call TRBD1 (6 bases). The length of the CDR3 is 16 residues. V was pared by 5 bases and J by 2 bases, with 18 bases between. Per germline, CDR1 MNHEY and CDR2 SMNVEV (reference sequence). The chain's CDR3 is CASSPSLGGANYGYTF. The CDR3 nucleotides read TGTGCCAGCAGTCCCTCTCTTGGGGGGGCGAACTATGGCTACACCTTC.

The CDR3 DNA reads TGTGCCAGCGGATCGAGCCGGGGCCATGGCTACACCTTC. It codes for CASGSSRGHGYTF. V gene TRBV6-1 combines with J gene TRBJ1-2, with a tentative D call TRBD1 (5 bases). V was cut by 8 bases and J by 6 bases, with 16 bases left in between. The CDR3 loop spans 13 amino acids. The germline gives CDR1 MNHNS, CDR2 SASEGT.

The chain joins TRBV15 to TRBJ2-7; no reliable D call. The CDR3 covers 15 residues. The germline V gene has CDR1 LNHNV and CDR2 YYDKDF (reference sequence). Trimming stripped 0 bases from V and 0 bases from J, with 9 bases between. CDR3 coding DNA: TGTGCCACCAGCAGAGAGCGATACAGCTCCTACGAGCAGTACTTC. It translates to CATSRERYSSYEQYF.

For this clone: At the DNA level, this CDR3 is encoded by other sequences in the same sample as well. This chain links TRBV7-9 with TRBJ2-7, with 7 nucleotides matching TRBD2. The CDR3 runs 14 residues. Germline assignment: CDR1 SEHNR and CDR2 FQNEAQ (reference sequence). Trimming took 5 bases from V and 8 from J; bases not matched to a gene: 12. The CDR3 sequence: CASSTPSTTSQQYF. CDR3 nucleotide sequence: TGTGCCAGCAGCACGCCTTCCACGACTAGCCAGCAGTACTTC. Full variable domain (outside the CDR3, taken from reference TRBV7-9 and TRBJ2-7): DTGVSQNPRHKITKRGQNVTFRCDPISEHNRLYWYRQTLGQGPEFLTYFQNEAQLEKSRLLSDRFSAERPKGSFSTLEIQRTEQGDSAMYLCASSTPSTTSQQYFGPGTRLTVT.

The chain links TRBV4-1 to TRBJ2-5; D may be TRBD1 (8 bases). The CDR3 consists of 17 residues. V was pared by 5 bases and J by 2 bases, with 21 bases between. Germline assignment: CDR1 MGHRA and CDR2 YSYEKL. CDR3 nucleotide sequence: TGCGCCAGCAGCGACGTTTACAGGGGGGGAGCTCAAGAGACCCAGTACTTC. Amino acids: CASSDVYRGGAQETQYF.

The chain combines TRBV29-1 with TRBJ2-7, with D unclear. V was shortened by 0 bases and J by 5 bases, with 5 bases between the two germline ends. The CDR3 contains 11 residues. CDR1 and CDR2 from the germline V gene are SQVTM and ANQGSEA. The CDR3 sequence: CSVEDLDEQYF. The CDR3 coding sequence is TGCAGCGTTGAAGATCTTGACGAGCAGTACTTC.

The chain joins TRBV7-2 to TRBJ2-5, with 10 bases matching TRBD2. The CDR3 loop spans 14 amino acids. Trimming removed 4 bases from V and 7 bases from J; junction bases left unmatched: 6. Germline V gene data show CDR1 as SGHTA and CDR2 as FQGNSA. The CDR3 sequence is CASSYRTSGGTQYF. In nucleotides, the CDR3 is TGTGCCAGCAGCTACCGGACTAGCGGTGGGACCCAGTACTTC.

This clone was observed a single time. The J gene is TRBJ2-2, the V gene TRBV19; 7 positions agree with TRBD2. CDR1 is LNHDA and CDR2 is SQIVND in the germline V gene (reference sequence). The V and J ends lost 5 bases and 1 base, in that order; junction bases with no gene match: 7. This CDR3 is built from 16 residues. CDR3 region: CASSPDRGVNTGELFF. The CDR3 nucleotides read TGTGCCAGTAGTCCCGATCGGGGGGTGAACACCGGGGAGCTGTTTTTT.

Within the sample, this clone is medium-sized. The rearrangement links TRBV7-3 to TRBJ1-5; 7 nucleotides line up with TRBD1. The CDR3 extends over 14 amino acids. Unmatched junction bases numbered 3, after V lost 5 bases and J lost 2 bases. Germline-derived CDR1 and CDR2 are SGHTA and FQGTGA. DNA for the CDR3: TGTGCCAGCAGCCGACAGGGAGGCAATCAGCCCCAGCATTTT. This translates into CASSRQGGNQPQHF.

The CDR3 sequence: CASSLSGNGYTF. The CDR3 nucleotides read TGTGCCAGCAGCTTAAGCGGTAATGGCTACACCTTC. J is TRBJ1-2 and V is TRBV7-9; D gene unclear. Germline-derived CDR1 and CDR2 are SEHNR and FQNEAQ (reference sequence). The CDR3 runs 12 residues. The V gene lost 2 bases and the J gene lost 6 bases, with 7 bases spanning the gap.